This TCR beta chain was obtained from a study of cytomegalovirus exposure and HLA in healthy donors. This clone has just one count. The V segment lost 4 bases and the J segment 10 bases; nucleotides outside the gene matches: 9. CDR3 length equals 14 residues. CDR1 is SNHLY and CDR2 is FYNNEI in the germline V gene. PCR involved 60 Vbeta and 13 Jbeta primers. The data were produced by immunoSEQ multiplex PCR, yet TCRdb's version contains in-frame clones alone and is incomplete. The sample has some 180,000 clones, about 70% seen once. Sequencing was performed on PBMCs. This clonotype originated in a woman younger than 45 in good health and CMV-seronegative. The V and J genes are TRBV2 and TRBJ2-1, with TRBD2 matching over 8 bases. CDR3 coding DNA: TGTGCCAGCAGTGGAACTAGCGGAGCGGGGGAGCAGTTCTTC. This gives the protein CASSGTSGAGEQFF. Full variable domain (outside the CDR3, taken from reference TRBV2 and TRBJ2-1): EPEVTQTPSHQVTQMGQEVILRCVPISNHLYFYWYRQILGQKVEFLVSFYNNEISEKSEIFDDQFSVERPDGSNFTLKIRSTKLEDSAMYFCASSGTSGAGEQFFGPGTRLTVL.